The present TCR beta chain was sequenced within a study of beta chain features in type 1 diabetes. Background on the study: Examination covered over 85,000,000 sorted cells spanning all samples.

Sorting produced populations that all topped 95% purity. The authors reverse transcribed all of the isolated RNA, so sequencing captured expressed TCRB transcripts. Assay used: immunoSEQ multiplex PCR; TCRdb lists only in-frame clones, some missing. The sample has 810,000 or so clones; roughly a sixth are singletons. Whole-study findings and limits: It was among patients, rather than healthy donors, that naive, central memory and Treg TCRB repertoires appeared more similar.

V shed 5 bases and J 5 bases; nucleotides not matched to a gene: 11. The CDR3 sequence is 15 residues long. Germline V gene lookup returns CDR1 SGHTA and CDR2 FQGTGA. This clone has more than one count but fewer than ten. Its antigen remains unidentified. This sequence joins TRBV7-3 and TRBJ2-7, with 8 bases matching TRBD1. This TCR derives from a woman aged 18-29 years in good health. Sample: naive CD4+ T cells from blood. CDR3: CASSPQDREVHEQYF. As DNA, the CDR3 is TGTGCCAGCAGCCCACAGGACAGGGAGGTCCACGAGCAGTACTTC.